This T cell receptor beta chain derives from a study of blood T cell repertoires in COVID-19 (TCRdb year 2020). Concerning the study at large: Samples from collaborators originated in the United States, Italy and Spain and spanned both the acute and convalescent phases of COVID-19. The material from the prospective study consisted of cDNA or gDNA derived from T cells, B-cell-depleted T cells, or PBMCs. The dataset comprised deeply sampled blood TCRbeta repertoires from subjects exposed to, actively infected with, or recovered from COVID-19. The repertoires were released in a freely available public database meant as a resource for research on the immune response to SARS-CoV-2. The samples were drawn from two sources: the first 160 participants of the ongoing ImmuneRACE study, and 1,200 or so subjects contributed by 6 global collaborators. The sample metadata nearly always contained a de-identified subject ID, COVID-19 status, age in years and sex. Where available, HLA class I and class II types were obtained from metadata supplied by the sample provider rather than from assay-based typing.

The immunoSEQ Assay, a bias-controlled multiplex PCR, was used to amplify TCRbeta CDR3 regions from genomic DNA. For the original study's pipeline: The number of nucleated cells in each sample was estimated by amplification of reference gene primers within the assay. Sequence reads were collapsed and filtered to measure the absolute abundance of every unique TCRbeta CDR3 rearrangement. For each sample, productive Simpson clonality was calculated as the square root of Simpson's diversity index across productive rearrangements. In its TCRdb copy, this immuneACCESS table keeps in-frame sequences only and misses some clones. Where compared with another copy, unresolved V genes explain less than half of these, and the others have no known cause. From that table come the V and J calls and clone size; the DNA was used to work out D and trimming. This sample lists over 200,000 clones; about 85% were detected once. The biggest ten clones account for approximately 11% of the sample.

The junction shows trimming of 4 bases on V and 1 base on J, and the gene matches do not reach 11 bases of it. In the germline V gene (reference sequence), CDR1 corresponds to SGHNT and CDR2 to YYREEE. The cysteine opens and the phenylalanine closes a CDR3 of 18 amino acids. Only CDR3 DNA remains: 54 bases, in frame from the first base. The investigation overall reported the following: The quantity of clinical and demographic metadata differed by source and by participant and was supplied without curation.

This clone has just one count. This clone's antigen is unknown. The record has no base qualities; no much larger clone is one base away. Participants in the prospective study were enrolled through a virtual design, were aged about 18 to 100 years, and lived in 24 United States geographic areas. In the prospective study, cohorts were assigned on the basis of participant-reported clinical history obtained from a screening survey and a study questionnaire. Recovered participants in ImmuneRACE Cohort 3 were defined as having two consecutive negative NP/OP PCR tests, clearance from a healthcare professional, or resolution of symptoms. In the prospective study, mobile phlebotomists collected whole blood, serum and a nasopharyngeal or oropharyngeal swab from each participant. Over an approximately 2-month period, participants in the prospective study had the option of providing additional blood draws and questionnaires. Blood samples from the prospective study were shipped frozen or at room temperature prior to DNA extraction.

The source of this sequence is a man younger than 45 who had recovered from COVID-19. The V and J genes are TRBV5-4 and TRBJ2-2, with 9 bases in between that match TRBD1. The sequencing input was PBMCs or T cells enriched from blood (not recorded which). The DNA sequence is TGTGCCAGCAGCCTAGGACAGGGGTTGACGGAGAACACCGGGGAGCTGTTTTTT. Its translation is CASSLGQGLTENTGELFF. Outside the CDR3, residues come from the reference TRBV5-4 and TRBJ2-2 proteins, so the full variable domain is: ETGVTQSPTHLIKTRGQQVTLRCSSQSGHNTVSWYQQALGQGPQFIFQYYREEENGRGNFPPRFSGLQFPNYSSELNVNALELDDSALYLCASSLGQGLTENTGELFFGEGSRLTVL.